The TCR beta chain under discussion was sequenced for a study of blood T cells in healthy people across ages. V lost 0 bases and J 1 base, leaving 18 bases between the germline ends. CDR1 and CDR2 from the germline V gene are LGHNA and YNFKEQ. This CDR3 contains 18 residues. This clonotype was counted many times. The use of a sample-barcoded 5' primer and a J-beta primer mix characterized a second PCR of about 6 to 12 cycles. TCRdb called the 5' RACE reads again in MiXCR, with one record for every CDR3 protein. The repertoire holds about 690,000 distinct CDR3 sequences, with roughly 41% as singletons.

The clonotype originates from a man older than 75 in good health. The rearrangement joins TRBV4-2 to TRBJ1-1; D gene uncertain. The specimen was blood. CDR3 in amino acids: CASSQDPTSREGNTEAFF. CDR3 DNA: TGTGCCAGCAGCCAAGACCCAACGAGTAGGGAGGGGAACACTGAAGCTTTCTTT.